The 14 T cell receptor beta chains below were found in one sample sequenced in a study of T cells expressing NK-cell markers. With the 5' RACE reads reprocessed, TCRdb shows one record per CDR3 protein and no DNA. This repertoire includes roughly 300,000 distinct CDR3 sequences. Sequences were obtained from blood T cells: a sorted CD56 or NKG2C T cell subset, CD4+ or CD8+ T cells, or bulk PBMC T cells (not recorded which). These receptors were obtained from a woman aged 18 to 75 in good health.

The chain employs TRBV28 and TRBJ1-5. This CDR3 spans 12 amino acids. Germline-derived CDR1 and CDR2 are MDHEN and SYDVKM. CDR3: CASSLRWQPQHF. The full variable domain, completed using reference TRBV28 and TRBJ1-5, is DVKVTQSSRYLVKRTGEKVFLECVQDMDHENMFWYRQDPGLGLRLIYFSYDVKMKEKGDIPEGYSVSREKKERFSLILESASTNQTSMYLCASSLRWQPQHFGDGTRLSIL.

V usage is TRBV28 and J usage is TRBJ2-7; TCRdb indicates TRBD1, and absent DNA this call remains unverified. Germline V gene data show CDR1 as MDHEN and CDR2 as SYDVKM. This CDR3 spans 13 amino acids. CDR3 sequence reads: CASRTGVPYEQYF.

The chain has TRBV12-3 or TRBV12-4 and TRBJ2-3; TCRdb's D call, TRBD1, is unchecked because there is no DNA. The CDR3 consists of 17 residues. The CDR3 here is CASSFRAQAGPIDTQYF.

CDR3 region: CASKGGQGYSNQPQHF. The rearrangement uses TRBV2 and TRBJ1-5. In germline, CDR1 is SNHLY, CDR2 FYNNEI. CDR3 length: 16 amino acids.

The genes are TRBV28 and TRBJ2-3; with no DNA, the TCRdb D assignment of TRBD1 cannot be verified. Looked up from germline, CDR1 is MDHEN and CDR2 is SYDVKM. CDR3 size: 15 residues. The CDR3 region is CASSLRDRVTDTQYF.

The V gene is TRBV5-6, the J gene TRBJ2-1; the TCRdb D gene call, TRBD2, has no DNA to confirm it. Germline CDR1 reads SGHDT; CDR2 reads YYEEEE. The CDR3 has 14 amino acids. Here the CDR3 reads CASRMSGRAPEQFF.

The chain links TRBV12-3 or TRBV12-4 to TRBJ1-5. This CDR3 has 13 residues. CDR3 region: CASSPRGNQPQHF.

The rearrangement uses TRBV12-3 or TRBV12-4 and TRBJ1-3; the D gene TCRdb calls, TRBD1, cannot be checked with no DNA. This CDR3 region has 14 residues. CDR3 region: CASRRTGFGNTIYF.

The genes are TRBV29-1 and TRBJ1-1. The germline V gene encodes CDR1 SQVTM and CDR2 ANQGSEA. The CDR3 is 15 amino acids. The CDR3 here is CSVSPRGRRDTEAFF.

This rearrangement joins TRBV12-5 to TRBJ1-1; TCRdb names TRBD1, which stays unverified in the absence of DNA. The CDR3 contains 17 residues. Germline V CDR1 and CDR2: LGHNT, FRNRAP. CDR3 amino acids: CASGFKAGGQKSTEAFF.

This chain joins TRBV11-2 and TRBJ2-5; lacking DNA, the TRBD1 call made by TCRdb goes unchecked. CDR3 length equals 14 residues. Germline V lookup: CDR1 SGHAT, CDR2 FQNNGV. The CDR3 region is CASSPDLTGPTQYF.

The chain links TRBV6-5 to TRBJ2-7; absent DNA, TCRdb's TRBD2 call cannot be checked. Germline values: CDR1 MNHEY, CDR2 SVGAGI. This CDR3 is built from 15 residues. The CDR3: CASSYSWDSTYEQYF.

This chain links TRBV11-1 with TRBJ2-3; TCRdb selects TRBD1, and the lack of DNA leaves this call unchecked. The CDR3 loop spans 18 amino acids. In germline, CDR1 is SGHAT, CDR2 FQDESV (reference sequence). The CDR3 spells CASSLSGLARPTTDTQYF.

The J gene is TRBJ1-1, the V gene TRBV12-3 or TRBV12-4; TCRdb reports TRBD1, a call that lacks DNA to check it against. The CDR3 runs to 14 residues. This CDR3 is CASREQGRFTEAFF.